This TCR beta chain is from a study of CD4 T cells in relation to SARS-CoV-2 and coronaviruses. On the study more broadly: ViraFEST: approximately eleven-day antigen culture of PBMCs, then TCR beta CDR3 sequencing. No peptide or an HIV-1 Nef peptide pool served as negative control. Study findings and constraints: In around 60% of donors, memory CD4+ clonotypes crossrecognized SARS-CoV-2 and at least one common cold coronavirus spike.

The unexposed donors gave CD4+ T cells in 2011-2018, prior to COVID-19. Isolation of CD4+ T cells took place after around eleven days in culture. Testing used SARS-CoV-2 S/N and four cold-coronavirus spikes on unexposed-donor CD4+ T cells, cells permitting. As concerns this clone: The target antigen is unknown.

The CDR3 has 16 amino acids. V gave up 2 bases and J gave up 0 bases, with 13 bases separating them. Germline CDR1 MNHEY, CDR2 SVGAGI. This table comes from immunoSEQ multiplex PCR, and its TCRdb copy is limited to in-frame clones, with some not included. This sample carries roughly 20,000 clones, roughly 73% of them seen once, and the ten largest clones take around 16%. V is TRBV6-5 and J is TRBJ1-1; TRBD1 might be the D (5 bases). This sequence was found in a human donor in good health. The sequencing sample was made of CD4+ T cells from PBMCs, cultured in vitro. The chain's CDR3 is CASSYARGRLNTEAFF. Written as DNA, the CDR3 is TGTGCCAGCAGTTACGCACGGGGACGGCTGAACACTGAAGCTTTCTTT.